These T cell receptor beta chains were read from a single sample in a study of T cell responses to AZD1222 COVID-19 vaccine. Using immunoSEQ multiplex PCR, the repertoire was profiled, and TCRdb retains in-frame clones only, with some absent. This sample has tens of thousands of clones; roughly nine tenths occur once, and the top ten carry 2.2%. This specimen consisted of peripheral blood, obtained on day 0 of AZD1222 vaccination. The receptor source for this set is an adult in good health. CDR3s include the opening cysteine and the closing phenylalanine or tryptophan. A D gene is named only where the DNA matches it firmly.

J gene,V gene,D gene,CDR3 protein,CDR3 DNA
TRBJ1-2,TRBV2,-,CASSKGEPRDGYGYTF,TGTGCCAGCAGCAAGGGGGAGCCTAGGGACGGCTATGGCTACACCTTC
TRBJ1-1,TRBV7-2,-,CASSLGRNTEAFF,TGTGCCAGCAGCTTGGGGAGGAACACTGAAGCTTTCTTT
TRBJ2-3,TRBV19,-,CASSILTASDTQYF,TGTGCCAGTAGTATTTTGACGGCTTCAGATACGCAGTATTTT
TRBJ1-6,TRBV6-4,-,CASSDSPQGLSPLHF,TGTGCCAGCAGTGACTCTCCACAGGGACTATCACCCCTCCACTTT
TRBJ2-2,TRBV7-6,-,CASSFTENTGELFF,TGTGCCAGCAGCTTTACAGAGAACACCGGGGAGCTGTTTTTT
TRBJ1-2,TRBV25-1,-,CASSGGYGYTF,TGTGCCAGCAGTGGGGGGTATGGCTACACCTTC
TRBJ2-7,TRBV19,TRBD2,CASSTTGTNYEQYF,TGTGCCAGTAGTACTACCGGGACTAACTACGAGCAGTACTTC
TRBJ2-3,TRBV27,-,CASIGGGQATSTDTQYF,TGTGCCAGCATAGGGGGGGGACAGGCAACTAGCACAGATACGCAGTATTTT
TRBJ1-4,TRBV10-1,-,CASSERGEYEKLFF,TGCGCCAGCAGTGAAAGGGGGGAGTACGAAAAACTGTTTTTT
TRBJ1-1,TRBV19,-,CASRGRSTEAFF,TGTGCCAGTAGGGGACGATCGACTGAAGCTTTCTTT
TRBJ2-3,TRBV5-1,TRBD2,CASSLASGGAADTQYF,TGCGCCAGCAGCTTGGCTAGCGGGGGGGCAGCGGATACGCAGTATTTT
TRBJ1-5,TRBV6-5,-,CATGAAGPSNQPQHF,TGTGCCACCGGAGCGGCAGGACCCAGCAATCAGCCCCAGCATTTT
TRBJ2-1,TRBV9,TRBD1,CASSVRGQNYNEQFF,TGTGCCAGCAGCGTCCGGGGACAGAACTACAATGAGCAGTTCTTC